This TCR beta chain was sequenced during a study of metastatic and nonmetastatic thyroid tumors. With 4 bases clipped from V and 6 bases from J, the junction kept 11 bases outside the gene matches. Germline-derived CDR1 and CDR2 are ENHRY and SYGVKD. The CDR3 length is 15 residues. The study's findings and limits: It was reportedly found that TCR beta diversity was significantly higher in malignant thyroid tumors than in benign nodules, a difference seen in both blood and tumor samples.

TCRdb ran MiXCR on the PCR reads. In the table there are about 69,000 clones, 12% to 15% of which are singletons. Thyroid surgery was performed in patients who had received no treatment beforehand. A note on this clone: Its antigen is not known.

This TCR was recovered from a male donor with papillary thyroid cancer or a benign thyroid nodule (not recorded which). Some clones in this sample may be carry-over from other donors' samples. This chain uses TRBV10-3 with TRBJ2-7, with 8 bases aligning to TRBD2. The sample comprised blood. For the CDR3, the DNA is TGTGCCATCAGTGCGGCACTAGCGGTAGGTACCGAGCAGTACTTC. It encodes CAISAALAVGTEQYF.